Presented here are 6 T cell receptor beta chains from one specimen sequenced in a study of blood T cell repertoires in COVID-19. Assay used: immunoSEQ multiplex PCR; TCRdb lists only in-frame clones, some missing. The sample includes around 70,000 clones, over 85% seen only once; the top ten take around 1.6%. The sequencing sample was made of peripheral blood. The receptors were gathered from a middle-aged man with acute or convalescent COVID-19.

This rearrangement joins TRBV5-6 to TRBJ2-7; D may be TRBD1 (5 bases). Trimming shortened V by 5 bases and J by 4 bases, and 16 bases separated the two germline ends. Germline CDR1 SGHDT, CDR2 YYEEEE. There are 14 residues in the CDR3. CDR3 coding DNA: TGTGCCAGCAGTCGGCTCCAGGGCTCGTACGAGCAGTACTTC. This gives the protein CASSRLQGSYEQYF.

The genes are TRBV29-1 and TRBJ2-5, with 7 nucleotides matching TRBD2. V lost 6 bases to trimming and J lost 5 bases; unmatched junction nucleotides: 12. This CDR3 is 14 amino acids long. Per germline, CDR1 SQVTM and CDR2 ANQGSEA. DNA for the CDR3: TGCAGCGTCAGCCTGGCGGGAGTGGGGGAGACCCAGTACTTC. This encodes CSVSLAGVGETQYF.

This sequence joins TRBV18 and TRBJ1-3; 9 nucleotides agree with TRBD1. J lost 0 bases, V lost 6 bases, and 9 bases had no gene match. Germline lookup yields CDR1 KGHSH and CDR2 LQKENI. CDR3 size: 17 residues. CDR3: CASSLSPTGGSGNTIYF. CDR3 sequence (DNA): TGTGCCAGCTCCCTCAGTCCGACAGGGGGCTCTGGAAACACCATATATTTT. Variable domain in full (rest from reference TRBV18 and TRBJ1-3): NAGVMQNPRHLVRRRGQEARLRCSPMKGHSHVYWYRQLPEEGLKFMVYLQKENIIDESGMPKERFSAEFPKEGPSILRIQQVVRGDSAAYFCASSLSPTGGSGNTIYFGEGSWLTVV.

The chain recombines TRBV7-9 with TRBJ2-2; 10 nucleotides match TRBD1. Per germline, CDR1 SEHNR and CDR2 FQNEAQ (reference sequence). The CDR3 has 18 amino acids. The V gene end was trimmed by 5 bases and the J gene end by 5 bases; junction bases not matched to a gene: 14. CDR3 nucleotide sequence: TGTGCCAGCAGCCAACCTGCGTTGGGACAGGGGTGGACCGGGGAGCTGTTTTTT. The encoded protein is CASSQPALGQGWTGELFF.

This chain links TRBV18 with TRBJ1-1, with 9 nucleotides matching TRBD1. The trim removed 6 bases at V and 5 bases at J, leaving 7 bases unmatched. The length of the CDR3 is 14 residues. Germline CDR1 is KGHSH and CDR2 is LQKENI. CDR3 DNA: TGTGCCAGCTCCCCTGGGACAGGGAGAACTGAAGCTTTCTTT. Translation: CASSPGTGRTEAFF. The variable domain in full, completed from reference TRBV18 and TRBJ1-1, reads NAGVMQNPRHLVRRRGQEARLRCSPMKGHSHVYWYRQLPEEGLKFMVYLQKENIIDESGMPKERFSAEFPKEGPSILRIQQVVRGDSAAYFCASSPGTGRTEAFFGQGTRLTVV.

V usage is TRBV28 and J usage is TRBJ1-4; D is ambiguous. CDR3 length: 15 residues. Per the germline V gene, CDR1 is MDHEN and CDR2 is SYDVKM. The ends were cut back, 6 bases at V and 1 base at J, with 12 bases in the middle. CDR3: CASSPRGGTNEKLFF. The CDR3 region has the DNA TGTGCCAGCAGCCCCCGCGGAGGAACTAATGAAAAACTGTTTTTT. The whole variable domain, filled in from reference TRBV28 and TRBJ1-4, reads DVKVTQSSRYLVKRTGEKVFLECVQDMDHENMFWYRQDPGLGLRLIYFSYDVKMKEKGDIPEGYSVSREKKERFSLILESASTNQTSMYLCASSPRGGTNEKLFFGSGTQLSVL.